These 26 T cell receptor beta chains were sequenced from one sample in a study of T cell repertoires in cytomegalovirus infection. TCRdb recomputed calls from the reads with MiXCR, one row per CDR3 protein. This sample has about 260,000 distinct CDR3 sequences, with around 13% found just once. Material for sequencing was PBMCs. Source of these receptors: a human donor in good health (CMV status not recorded). Some clones in this sample may be carry-over from other donors' samples.

The V gene is TRBV19, the J gene TRBJ1-1; 7 bases are shared with TRBD1. Trimming removed 6 bases from V and 8 bases from J; junction bases left unmatched: 9. The CDR3 runs to 13 residues. CDR1 and CDR2 (germline): LNHDA, SQIVND (reference sequence). CDR3 DNA: TGTGCCAGTAGCCCGACAGGGAAGGGCGAAGCTTTCTTT. Its translation is CASSPTGKGEAFF.

V and J are TRBV9 and TRBJ2-3; D may correspond to TRBD1 or TRBD2 (6 bases each). The V end was cut by 4 bases, the J end by 7 bases, with 19 bases between. This CDR3 spans 15 amino acids. CDR1 and CDR2 from the germline V gene are SGDLS and YYNGEE. The chain's CDR3 is CASSSPGAGRNTQYF. The CDR3 nucleotides are TGTGCCAGCAGCTCCCCGGGGGCAGGGAGGAATACGCAGTATTTT. The full variable domain, completed using reference TRBV9 and TRBJ2-3, is DSGVTQTPKHLITATGQRVTLRCSPRSGDLSVYWYQQSLDQGLQFLIQYYNGEERAKGNILERFSAQQFPDLHSELNLSSLELGDSALYFCASSSPGAGRNTQYFGPGTRLTVL.

This clonotype was detected a few times. The CDR3 loop reads CASSLVGMDKNIQYF. CDR3 nucleotide sequence: TGTGCCAGCAGTTTAGTCGGGATGGACAAAAACATTCAGTACTTC. J is TRBJ2-4 and V is TRBV12-3 or TRBV12-4; perhaps TRBD2 as D (5 bases). The V and J ends lost 1 base and 3 bases respectively, with 10 bases between them. The CDR3 runs to 15 residues.

The V call is TRBV2, the J call TRBJ2-5; D perhaps matches TRBD1 (5 bases). Germline CDR1 is SNHLY and CDR2 is FYNNEI. The CDR3 extends over 14 amino acids. V lost 8 bases to trimming and J lost 2 bases, with 15 bases between them. The CDR3 DNA follows: TGTGCCAGCTCTTCCCGGACAAATCAAGAGACCCAGTACTTC. Encoded protein: CASSSRTNQETQYF.

This clonotype has at least ten counts. The chain carries TRBV11-2 and TRBJ2-5, with TRBD2 matching over 7 bases. Germline loops: CDR1 SGHAT, CDR2 FQNNGV. The CDR3 has 14 amino acids. V gave up 2 bases and J gave up 5 bases; unmatched junction bases: 5. CDR3 coding DNA: TGTGCCAGCAGCTTATGGCGGGGGAGGGAGACCCAGTACTTC. Amino acids: CASSLWRGRETQYF.

This clonotype was counted many times. The J gene is TRBJ2-5, the V gene TRBV4-1, with D possibly being TRBD2 (5 bases). Germline loops: CDR1 MGHRA, CDR2 YSYEKL. The CDR3 loop spans 16 amino acids. The germline V and J ends were trimmed by 0 bases and 2 bases, with 13 bases remaining between them. In DNA, the CDR3 is TGCGCCAGCAGCCAAGATCGAGGGAACATTCAAGAGACCCAGTACTTC. Its protein is CASSQDRGNIQETQYF.

This clonotype was seen many times. CDR3: CASSQLYTGATDTEAFF. In DNA form, the CDR3 reads TGTGCCAGCAGCCAGCTTTATACAGGGGCTACGGACACTGAAGCTTTCTTT. This chain joins TRBV14 and TRBJ1-1, with TRBD1 matching over 7 bases. With V trimmed by 3 bases and J by 3 bases, 13 bases remained unmatched. Germline V lookup: CDR1 SGHDN, CDR2 FVKESK. CDR3 length: 17 residues.

This clonotype was detected ten times or more. The genes are TRBV6-6 and TRBJ2-2; weak D call: TRBD2 (6 bases). Per the germline V gene, CDR1 is MNHNY and CDR2 is SVGAGI (reference sequence). With 0 bases removed from V and 3 bases from J, the gap between germline ends came to 11 bases. CDR3 length: 16 residues. Here the CDR3 DNA reads TGTGCCAGCAGTTACTCGATACTAGCTGACACCGGGGAGCTGTTTTTT. Its translation is CASSYSILADTGELFF.

This clonotype was observed a handful of times. The rearrangement links TRBV29-1 to TRBJ2-1; TRBD1 might be the D (5 bases). CDR1 and CDR2 from the germline V gene are SQVTM and ANQGSEA. V was shortened by 4 bases and J by 13 bases, with 20 bases between the two germline ends. The CDR3 covers 13 residues. The CDR3 spells CSVVGDDGARQFF. The CDR3 DNA sequence: TGCAGCGTTGTAGGGGATGATGGGGCCAGACAGTTCTTC.

Comments on this clonotype: A much larger clonotype is one base distant, so this may be a read error. This chain uses TRBV19 with TRBJ2-1; D is ambiguous. Germline V lookup: CDR1 LNHDA, CDR2 SQIVND (reference sequence). CDR3 length: 14 amino acids. The DNA of the CDR3 is TGTGCCAGTAGTCCCAGCCGGGCAAACAATGAGGAGTTCTTC. The encoded protein is CASSPSRANNEEFF.

This chain uses TRBV11-2 with TRBJ2-7; no definite D call. The germline V and J ends were trimmed by 6 bases and 0 bases, with 18 bases remaining between them. The germline CDR1 and CDR2 sequences are SGHAT and FQNNGV. This CDR3 is 16 amino acids long. The CDR3 DNA sequence: TGTGCCAGCAGTCTCCCGCCCCAGCTGGGCTCCTACGAGCAGTACTTC. Residues: CASSLPPQLGSYEQYF.

This clonotype appeared a few times. The chain employs TRBV29-1 and TRBJ2-5; D is undetermined. This CDR3 region has 11 residues. Trimming cost V 4 bases and J 5 bases, with 8 bases left between them. Germline loops: CDR1 SQVTM, CDR2 ANQGSEA. In nucleotides, the CDR3 is TGCAGCGTTGCCCTGGTGGAGACCCAGTACTTC. It is translated as CSVALVETQYF.

The chain links TRBV20-1 to TRBJ2-7; D gene ambiguous. Looked up from germline, CDR1 is DFQATT and CDR2 is SNEGSKA (reference sequence). V lost 0 bases and J 3 bases, leaving 0 bases between the germline ends. CDR3 size: 10 residues. CDR3 bases: TGCAGTGCTAGAGACTACGAGCAGTACTTC. Protein product: CSARDYEQYF.

In this sample, this clonotype turned up many times. The DNA for the CDR3 is TGTGCCAGCAGGGTGGGGGGGAACACTGAAGCTTTCTTT. It codes for CASRVGGNTEAFF. This chain connects TRBV7-2 to TRBJ1-1; D perhaps matches TRBD1 (5 bases). Germline V gene data show CDR1 as SGHTA and CDR2 as FQGNSA. This CDR3 has 13 residues. V lost 6 bases, J lost 1 base, and 9 bases lay in between.

Only a few counts were recorded for this clonotype. The gene calls are TRBV6-2 or TRBV6-3 and TRBJ1-1; D is undetermined. V gave up 0 bases and J gave up 5 bases, with 10 bases separating them. Germline V CDR1 and CDR2: MNHEY, SVGEGT. The CDR3 has 14 residues. The CDR3 spells CASSYSEVRTEAFF. DNA of the CDR3: TGTGCCAGCAGTTACTCAGAGGTCCGGACTGAAGCTTTCTTT.

There are many counts of this clonotype. This chain connects TRBV7-2 to TRBJ2-3, with TRBD2 matching 14 bases. Trimming at V came to 3 bases and at J to 4 bases, leaving 9 bases not matched to a gene. Looked up from germline, CDR1 is SGHTA and CDR2 is FQGNSA. This CDR3 is built from 18 residues. The CDR3: CASSFSWGTSGRPDTQYF. The CDR3 nucleotides are TGTGCCAGCAGCTTTTCTTGGGGGACTAGCGGGAGACCAGATACGCAGTATTTT.

This clonotype came up a few times. The V gene is TRBV6-6, the J gene TRBJ1-1; D gene unclear. The CDR3 spans 14 residues. In germline, CDR1 is MNHNY, CDR2 SVGAGI (reference sequence). V was trimmed by 7 bases and J by 4 bases, leaving 16 bases between them. CDR3 DNA sequence: TGTGCCAGCACCTCTGAGGCTGATGGCACTGAAGCTTTCTTT. As protein: CASTSEADGTEAFF.

This clonotype was seen at least ten times. The chain has TRBV12-3 or TRBV12-4 and TRBJ1-1; a possible D gene is TRBD1 (5 bases). V was shortened by 7 bases and J by 8 bases, with 17 bases between the two germline ends. The CDR3 consists of 13 residues. CDR3 residues: CASNRGPTAEAFF. The DNA of the CDR3 is TGTGCCAGCAACCGCGGCCCGACAGCAGAAGCTTTCTTT.

In this sample, this clonotype turned up many times. The chain combines TRBV7-8 with TRBJ1-6; D is undetermined. Per germline, CDR1 SGHVS and CDR2 FQNEAQ. The CDR3 has 14 residues. V was clipped by 0 bases and J by 4 bases, with 4 bases between them. The chain's CDR3 is CASSLALYNSPLHF. In DNA form, the CDR3 reads TGTGCCAGCAGCTTAGCCCTTTATAATTCACCCCTCCACTTT.

The chain couples TRBV7-3 to TRBJ1-2; D gene uncertain. The V gene's germline CDR1 is SGHTA and CDR2 FQGTGA. The CDR3 is 13 amino acids. With 6 bases removed from V and 8 bases from J, the gap between germline ends came to 16 bases. CDR3 protein: CASRAENLGGYTF. CDR3 coding DNA: TGTGCCAGCAGGGCGGAAAATCTCGGAGGCTACACCTTC.

As concerns this clonotype: One base away lies a much larger clone, so this may be a sequencing read error. The chain has TRBV19 and TRBJ1-1; perhaps TRBD1 as D (5 bases). The V end was cut by 5 bases, the J end by 0 bases, with 10 bases between. Germline values: CDR1 LNHDA, CDR2 SQIVND (reference sequence). The CDR3 runs to 14 residues. The CDR3 sequence is CASSVGGLNTEAFF. The CDR3 bases are TGTGCCAGTAGTGTCGGGGGATTGAACACTGAAGCTTTCTTT.

The J gene is TRBJ2-1, the V gene TRBV29-1, with D possibly matching TRBD2 (6 bases). CDR1 and CDR2 from the germline V gene are SQVTM and ANQGSEA. The CDR3 has 14 amino acids. The V gene lost 3 bases and the J gene lost 12 bases, with 21 bases spanning the gap. In DNA form, the CDR3 reads TGCAGCGTTGAGATTCATGGCTCCTCCGGGGGGCAGTTCTTC. This encodes CSVEIHGSSGGQFF.

The sample holds a few counts of this clonotype. This chain uses TRBV25-1 with TRBJ1-1; D is unresolved. The CDR3 length is 15 residues. Per germline, CDR1 MGHDK and CDR2 SYGVNS. V lost 4 bases and J lost 5, with 17 bases in between. The CDR3 loop reads CASSVGKGGLTEAFF. CDR3 nucleotides: TGTGCCAGCAGTGTAGGGAAGGGAGGGTTGACTGAAGCTTTCTTT. The full variable domain, in which reference TRBV25-1 and TRBJ1-1 provide the parts outside the CDR3, is EADIYQTPRYLVIGTGKKITLECSQTMGHDKMYWYQQDPGMELHLIHYSYGVNSTEKGDLSSESTVSRIRTEHFPLTLESARPSHTSQYLCASSVGKGGLTEAFFGQGTRLTVV.

Points on this clonotype: Mismatch with germline at one junction end may stem from a read error. V is TRBV28 and J is TRBJ2-4; 9 positions agree with TRBD1. CDR3 length: 17 amino acids. Germline loops: CDR1 MDHEN, CDR2 SYDVKM. This CDR3 reads CPSSFGETGGAKNIQYF. The CDR3, as DNA: TGTCCCAGCAGTTTTGGGGAGACAGGGGGAGCCAAAAACATTCAGTACTTC.

The rearrangement joins TRBV5-5 to TRBJ2-3, with D perhaps TRBD2 (5 bases). CDR3 size: 15 residues. Trimming cost V 0 bases and J 3 bases, with 11 bases left between them. Looked up from germline, CDR1 is SGHKS and CDR2 is YYEKEE (reference sequence). CDR3 in DNA: TGTGCCAGCAGCTTGGGTGTGGGCGGGACAGATACGCAGTATTTT. It translates to CASSLGVGGTDTQYF.

The J gene is TRBJ2-3, the V gene TRBV19, with 9 bases matching TRBD1. V dropped 2 bases and J dropped 2; count of bases not matched to a gene: 8. CDR1 and CDR2 (germline): LNHDA, SQIVND (reference sequence). The CDR3 extends over 17 amino acids. CDR3 nucleotide sequence: TGTGCCAGTAGTATACCGGGACAGGGAATGAACACAGATACGCAGTATTTT. It specifies CASSIPGQGMNTDTQYF.